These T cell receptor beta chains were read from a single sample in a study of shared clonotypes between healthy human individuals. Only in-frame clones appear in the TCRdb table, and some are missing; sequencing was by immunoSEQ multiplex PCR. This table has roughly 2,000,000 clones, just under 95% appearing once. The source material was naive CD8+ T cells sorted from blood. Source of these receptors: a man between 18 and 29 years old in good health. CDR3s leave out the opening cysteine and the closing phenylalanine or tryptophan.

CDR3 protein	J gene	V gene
ASKDTRDTEAF	TRBJ1-1	TRBV2
ASSLVLGAEAF	TRBJ1-1	TRBV7-9
AWSVVGPVEAF	TRBJ1-1	TRBV30
ASSFVRTGGPDTQY	TRBJ2-3	TRBV27
ASSTGPRGIQY	TRBJ2-4	TRBV19
ASSQEDGEWDEQY	TRBJ2-7	TRBV14
ASSWDAGPTYEQY	TRBJ2-7	TRBV5-1
SVEEVGDSPYEQY	TRBJ2-7	TRBV29-1
ASRDLTSGGANEQF	TRBJ2-1	TRBV2
ASSLETGPYNEQF	TRBJ2-1	TRBV5-1
ASSQGTGVSYEQY	TRBJ2-7	TRBV14
ASSLGWTGAGGTDTQY	TRBJ2-3	TRBV7-9
ASSYLAGGDEQF	TRBJ2-1	TRBV6-5
ASSQGAGGPNEQY	.	TRBV4-1
ASSSRPGYEQY	TRBJ2-7	TRBV7-2
ASSLFPWNEQF	TRBJ2-1	TRBV27
ASSPTGSPLQY	TRBJ2-7	TRBV9
ASSPPHTDTQY	TRBJ2-3	TRBV7-3
ASSQAGGLSGELF	TRBJ2-2	TRBV4-1
ASSIDARASSYEQY	TRBJ2-7	TRBV19
ASSLSGQIYEQY	TRBJ2-7	TRBV27
ASSLAHGVGREQY	TRBJ2-7	TRBV7-6
SVEGLTSTGELF	TRBJ2-2	TRBV29-1
ASSPLGGGGGEQF	TRBJ2-1	TRBV7-9
ASSLQGENQPQH	TRBJ1-5	TRBV27
ASATSREQF	TRBJ2-1	TRBV25-1
ASTPRAGGFDTEAF	TRBJ1-1	TRBV10-2
ASTLREAYEQY	TRBJ2-7	TRBV2
ASSFGTSGESSYEQY	TRBJ2-7	TRBV28
ASKLVGPNTGELF	TRBJ2-2	TRBV27
ASSHLEGSYGYT	TRBJ1-2	TRBV4-1
ASKLGDWSNEQY	TRBJ2-7	TRBV6-5
ASSTTVQETQY	TRBJ2-5	TRBV7-2
ASSLSGGDTDTQY	TRBJ2-3	TRBV7-9
ASSQWGTSGGSTDTQY	TRBJ2-3	TRBV13
ASSGQGFEPQH	TRBJ1-5	TRBV6-1
ASSQDQGGNQPQH	TRBJ1-5	TRBV4-1
ASSSRGSGLAKNIQY	TRBJ2-4	TRBV11-2
ASSDMTSGYNEQF	TRBJ2-1	TRBV10-2